Below, one TCR beta chain is given with its context. TCRdb's copy holds only in-frame clones and misses some; the assay was immunoSEQ multiplex PCR. The table shows roughly 100,000 clones, with roughly 92% occurring only once. With 3 bases removed from V and 5 bases from J, the gap between germline ends came to 14 bases. Germline CDR1 and CDR2: SGHRS and YFSETQ. This CDR3 region has 14 residues. The data belong to a study of T cell changes during pregnancy in multiple sclerosis. The TCR comes from a female donor with multiple sclerosis, enrolled in a pregnancy study. Sequenced here: peripheral blood, sampled after pregnancy. This sequence joins TRBV5-1 and TRBJ2-5; tentatively, D is TRBD1 (6 bases). The CDR3 region is CASSSPTGTETQYF. The CDR3 DNA sequence: TGCGCCAGCAGCTCGCCCACAGGGACCGAGACCCAGTACTTC.